Listed here are 8 T cell receptor beta chains from one sample, sequenced in a study of T cell changes during pregnancy in multiple sclerosis. Produced via immunoSEQ multiplex PCR; TCRdb's table is partial and in-frame only. The table lists some 120,000 clones, approximately 90% of them singletons, with 1.5% in the top ten. The sequencing used peripheral blood, collected in the third trimester of pregnancy. The receptors stem from a female donor with multiple sclerosis, enrolled in a pregnancy study.

The CDR3 bases are TGTGCCAGTAGTAGGACTAGCGGCTTCTACAATGAGCAGTTCTTC. Translation gives CASSRTSGFYNEQFF. This chain uses TRBV19 with TRBJ2-1, with 10 bases identical to TRBD2. The CDR3 consists of 15 residues. The germline CDR1 and CDR2 sequences are LNHDA and SQIVND (reference sequence). J lost 3 bases, V lost 4 bases, and 3 bases had no gene match. Based on the CDR3 plus reference TRBV19 and TRBJ2-1, the full variable domain is DGGITQSPKYLFRKEGQNVTLSCEQNLNHDAMYWYRQDPGQGLRLIYYSQIVNDFQKGDIAEGYSVSREKKESFPLTVTSAQKNPTAFYLCASSRTSGFYNEQFFGPGTRLTVL.

CDR3 region: CASRNSLGYGYTF. DNA of the CDR3: TGTGCCAGCAGAAACTCCCTCGGCTATGGCTACACCTTC. The rearrangement links TRBV2 to TRBJ1-2; D is undetermined. V was trimmed by 6 bases and J by 4 bases, leaving 12 bases between them. This CDR3 comprises 13 residues. Per the germline V gene, CDR1 is SNHLY and CDR2 is FYNNEI.

This chain uses TRBV5-1 with TRBJ1-1; D is unclear. The CDR3 is made up of 13 amino acids. The V gene's germline CDR1 is SGHRS and CDR2 YFSETQ. Between the trimmed V and J ends, which lost 2 bases and 4 bases, there was a span of 9 bases. CDR3 sequence reads: CASSFAFGTEAFF. Here the CDR3 DNA reads TGCGCCAGCAGCTTCGCTTTCGGCACTGAAGCTTTCTTT.

The chain uses TRBV19 and TRBJ2-2; a possible D gene is TRBD2 (6 bases). The V gene lost 4 bases and the J gene lost 5 bases, with 14 bases spanning the gap. Germline loops: CDR1 LNHDA, CDR2 SQIVND (reference sequence). This CDR3 contains 15 residues. CDR3 amino acids: CASSTPGLTTGELFF. The CDR3 nucleotides are TGTGCCAGTAGTACGCCGGGACTCACAACCGGGGAGCTGTTTTTT.

The chain uses TRBV9 and TRBJ2-2, with TRBD2 as a possible D gene (6 bases). CDR3 length: 15 residues. V dropped 1 base and J dropped 6 bases, with 13 bases sitting between them. The germline gives CDR1 SGDLS, CDR2 YYNGEE. The CDR3 here is CASSVSGLRSGELFF. The CDR3 bases are TGTGCCAGCAGCGTATCGGGACTCCGGTCCGGGGAGCTGTTTTTT.

The chain is built from TRBV6-4 and TRBJ2-2; 7 bases are shared with TRBD2. Losses at the gene ends were 5 bases for V and 1 base for J; bases not matched to a gene: 4. Germline V gene data show CDR1 as MRHNA and CDR2 as SNTAGT. CDR3 length: 15 residues. The CDR3 sequence: CASSMSGKNTGELFF. CDR3 sequence (DNA): TGTGCCAGCAGTATGAGCGGGAAGAACACCGGGGAGCTGTTTTTT.

The V call is TRBV9, the J call TRBJ2-3, with D perhaps matching TRBD1 (5 bases). The CDR3 contains 15 residues. The ends were cut back, 0 bases at V and 4 bases at J, with 12 bases in the middle. Germline V CDR1 and CDR2: SGDLS, YYNGEE. CDR3 amino acids: CASSVVGVNADTQYF. CDR3 in DNA: TGTGCCAGCAGCGTAGTAGGGGTTAACGCAGATACGCAGTATTTT.

In its sample, this clone was seen once. In the same sample, other DNA sequences code for this CDR3. The V and J genes are TRBV19 and TRBJ1-2, with D possibly matching TRBD1 (6 bases). The CDR3 runs to 13 residues. Germline V gene lookup returns CDR1 LNHDA and CDR2 SQIVND (reference sequence). With 0 bases removed from V and 4 bases from J, the gap between germline ends came to 6 bases. As DNA, the CDR3 is TGTGCCAGTAGTATAGAGGGGGCCTATGGCTACACCTTC. Protein sequence: CASSIEGAYGYTF.